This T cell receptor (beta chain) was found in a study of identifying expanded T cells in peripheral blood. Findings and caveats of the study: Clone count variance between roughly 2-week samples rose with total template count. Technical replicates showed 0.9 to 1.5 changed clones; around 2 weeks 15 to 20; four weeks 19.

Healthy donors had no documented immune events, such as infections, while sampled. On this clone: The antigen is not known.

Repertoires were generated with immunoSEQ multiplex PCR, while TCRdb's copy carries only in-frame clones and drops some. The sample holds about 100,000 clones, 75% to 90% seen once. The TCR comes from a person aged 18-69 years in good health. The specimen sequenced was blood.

In nucleotides, the CDR3 is TGTGCCAGCAGCGGCCGGGACAGACGGTCGGCCCAGTACTTC. Residues: CASSGRDRRSAQYF. The chain uses TRBV7-2 and TRBJ2-5; 7 bases line up with TRBD1. Trimming removed 5 bases from V and 9 bases from J; junction bases left unmatched: 12. The CDR3 is made up of 14 amino acids. Germline lookup yields CDR1 SGHTA and CDR2 FQGNSA. Looking up the rest from reference TRBV7-2 and TRBJ2-5 gives the full variable domain: GAGVSQSPSNKVTEKGKDVELRCDPISGHTALYWYRQSLGQGLEFLIYFQGNSAPDKSGLPSDRFSAERTGGSVSTLTIQRTQQEDSAVYLCASSGRDRRSAQYFGPGTRLLVL.